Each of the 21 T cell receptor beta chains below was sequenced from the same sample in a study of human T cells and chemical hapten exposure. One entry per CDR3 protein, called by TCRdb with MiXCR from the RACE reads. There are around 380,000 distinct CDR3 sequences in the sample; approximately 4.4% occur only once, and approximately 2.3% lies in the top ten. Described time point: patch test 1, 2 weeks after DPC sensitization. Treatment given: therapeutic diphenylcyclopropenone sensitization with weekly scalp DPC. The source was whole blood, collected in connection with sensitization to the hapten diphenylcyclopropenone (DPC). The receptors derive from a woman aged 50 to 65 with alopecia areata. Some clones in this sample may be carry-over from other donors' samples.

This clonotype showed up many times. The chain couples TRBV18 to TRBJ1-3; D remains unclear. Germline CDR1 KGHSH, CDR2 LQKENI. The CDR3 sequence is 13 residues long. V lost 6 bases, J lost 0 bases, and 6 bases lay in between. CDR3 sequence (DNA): TGTGCCAGCTCGGTGAACTCTGGAAACACCATATATTTT. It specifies CASSVNSGNTIYF.

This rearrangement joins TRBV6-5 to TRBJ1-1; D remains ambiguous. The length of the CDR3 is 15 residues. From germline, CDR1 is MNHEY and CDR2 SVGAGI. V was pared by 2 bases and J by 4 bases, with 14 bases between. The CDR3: CASSYGRTLGTEAFF. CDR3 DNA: TGTGCCAGCAGTTACGGACGGACCCTGGGCACTGAAGCTTTCTTT.

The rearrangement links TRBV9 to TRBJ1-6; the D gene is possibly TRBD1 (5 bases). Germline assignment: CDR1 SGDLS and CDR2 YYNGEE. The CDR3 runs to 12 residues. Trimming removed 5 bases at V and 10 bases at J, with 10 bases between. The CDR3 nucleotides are TGTGCCAGCAGGGGGGTCAACTCACCCCTCCACTTT. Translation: CASRGVNSPLHF.

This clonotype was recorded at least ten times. CDR3 amino acids: CASKYWNQPQHF. The CDR3, as DNA: TGTGCCAGCAAATATTGGAATCAGCCCCAGCATTTT. V gene TRBV28 combines with J gene TRBJ1-5; D gene ambiguous. Germline CDR1 reads MDHEN; CDR2 reads SYDVKM. The CDR3 covers 12 residues. The V and J ends lost 7 bases and 4 bases respectively, with 8 bases between them.

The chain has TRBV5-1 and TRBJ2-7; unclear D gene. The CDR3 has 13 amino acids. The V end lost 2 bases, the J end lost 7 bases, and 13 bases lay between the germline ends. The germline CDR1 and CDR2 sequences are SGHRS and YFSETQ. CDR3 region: CASSFNGGDEQYF. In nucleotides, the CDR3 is TGCGCCAGCAGCTTTAATGGCGGAGATGAGCAGTACTTC.

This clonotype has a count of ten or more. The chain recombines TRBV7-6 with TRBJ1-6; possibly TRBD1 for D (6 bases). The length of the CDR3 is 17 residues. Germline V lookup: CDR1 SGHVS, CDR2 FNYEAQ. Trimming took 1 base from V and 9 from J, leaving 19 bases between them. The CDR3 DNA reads TGTGCCAGCAGCTTAGGGTCCGGGGGGCTAAGGCGTTCACCCCTCCACTTT. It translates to CASSLGSGGLRRSPLHF.

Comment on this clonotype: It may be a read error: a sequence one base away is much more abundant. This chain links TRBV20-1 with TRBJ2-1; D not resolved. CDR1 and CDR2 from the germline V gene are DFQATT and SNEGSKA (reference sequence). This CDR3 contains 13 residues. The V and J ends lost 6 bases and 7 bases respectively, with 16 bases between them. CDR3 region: CSALDHTKNEQFF. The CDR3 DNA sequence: TGCAGTGCCCTAGACCACACGAAGAATGAGCAGTTCTTC.

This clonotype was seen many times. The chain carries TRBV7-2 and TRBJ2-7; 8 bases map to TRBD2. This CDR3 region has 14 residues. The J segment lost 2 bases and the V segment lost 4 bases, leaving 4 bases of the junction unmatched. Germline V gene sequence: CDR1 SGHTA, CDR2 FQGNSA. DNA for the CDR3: TGTGCCAGCAGCTACCTAGCGGGTGCCTACGAGCAGTACTTC. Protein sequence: CASSYLAGAYEQYF.

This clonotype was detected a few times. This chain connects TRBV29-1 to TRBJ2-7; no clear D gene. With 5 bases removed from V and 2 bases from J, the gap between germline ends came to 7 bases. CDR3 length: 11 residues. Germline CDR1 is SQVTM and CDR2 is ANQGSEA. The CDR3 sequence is CSVSETYEQYF. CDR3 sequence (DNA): TGCAGCGTTTCAGAAACCTACGAGCAGTACTTC.

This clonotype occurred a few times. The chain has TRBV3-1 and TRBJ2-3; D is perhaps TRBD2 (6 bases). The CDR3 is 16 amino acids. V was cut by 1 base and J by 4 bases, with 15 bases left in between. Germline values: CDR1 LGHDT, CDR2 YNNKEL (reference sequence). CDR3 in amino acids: CASSQVGLGEADTQYF. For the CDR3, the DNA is TGTGCCAGCAGCCAAGTCGGCCTGGGGGAGGCAGATACGCAGTATTTT.

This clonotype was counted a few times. CDR3 sequence: CASSYSLAGQPNTGELFF. CDR3 coding DNA: TGTGCCAGCAGTTACTCGTTAGCCGGACAGCCGAACACCGGGGAGCTGTTTTTT. The chain joins TRBV6-6 to TRBJ2-2, with a tentative D call TRBD1 (6 bases). Trimming took off 0 bases at V and 0 bases at J, with 14 bases between the two ends. Germline V gives CDR1 MNHNY, CDR2 SVGAGI (reference sequence). The length of the CDR3 is 18 residues.

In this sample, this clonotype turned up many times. CDR3 nucleotide sequence: TGTGCCAGCAGCGGATACAGTACCGGGGAGCTGTTTTTT. Translated: CASSGYSTGELFF. V usage is TRBV7-2 and J usage is TRBJ2-2; D is ambiguous. V was cut by 5 bases and J by 5 bases, with 9 bases left in between. Germline V gene data show CDR1 as SGHTA and CDR2 as FQGNSA. The CDR3 spans 13 residues.

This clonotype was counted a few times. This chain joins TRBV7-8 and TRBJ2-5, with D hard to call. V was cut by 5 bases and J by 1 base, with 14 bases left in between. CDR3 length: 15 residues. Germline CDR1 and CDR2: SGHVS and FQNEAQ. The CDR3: CASSPLLGSQETQYF. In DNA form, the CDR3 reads TGTGCCAGCAGCCCACTCCTGGGTTCCCAAGAGACCCAGTACTTC.

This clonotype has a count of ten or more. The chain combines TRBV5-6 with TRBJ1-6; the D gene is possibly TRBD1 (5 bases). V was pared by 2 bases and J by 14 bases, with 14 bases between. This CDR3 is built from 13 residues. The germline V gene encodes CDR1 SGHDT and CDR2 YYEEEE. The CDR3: CASSFAEGRALHF. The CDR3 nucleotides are TGTGCCAGCAGCTTTGCCGAGGGGAGGGCCCTCCACTTT.

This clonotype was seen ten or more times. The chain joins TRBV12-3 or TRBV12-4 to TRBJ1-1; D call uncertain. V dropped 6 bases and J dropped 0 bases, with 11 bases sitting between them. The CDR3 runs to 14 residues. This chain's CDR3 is CASRDGVLNTEAFF. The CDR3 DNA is TGTGCCAGCAGGGACGGGGTACTGAACACTGAAGCTTTCTTT.

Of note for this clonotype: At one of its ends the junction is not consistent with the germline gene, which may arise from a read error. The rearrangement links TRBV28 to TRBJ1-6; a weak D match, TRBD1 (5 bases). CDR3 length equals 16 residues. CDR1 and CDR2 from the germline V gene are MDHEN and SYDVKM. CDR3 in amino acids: CASSFGPQAYNSPLHF. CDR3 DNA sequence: TGTGCCAGCAGTTTCGGTCCACAGGCCTACAATTCACCCCTCCACTTT.

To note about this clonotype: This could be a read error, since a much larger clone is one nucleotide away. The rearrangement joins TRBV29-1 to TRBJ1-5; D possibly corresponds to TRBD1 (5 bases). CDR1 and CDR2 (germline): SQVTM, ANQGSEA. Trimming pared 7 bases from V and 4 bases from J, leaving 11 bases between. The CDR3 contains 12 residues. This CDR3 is CSAGRTNQPQHF. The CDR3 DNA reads TGCAGCGCCGGACGGACAAATCAGCCCCAGCATTTT. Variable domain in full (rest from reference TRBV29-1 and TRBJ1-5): SAVISQKPSRDICQRGTSLTIQCQVDSQVTMMFWYRQQPGQSLTLIATANQGSEATYESGFVIDKFPISRPNLTFSTLTVSNMSPEDSSIYLCSAGRTNQPQHFGDGTRLSIL.

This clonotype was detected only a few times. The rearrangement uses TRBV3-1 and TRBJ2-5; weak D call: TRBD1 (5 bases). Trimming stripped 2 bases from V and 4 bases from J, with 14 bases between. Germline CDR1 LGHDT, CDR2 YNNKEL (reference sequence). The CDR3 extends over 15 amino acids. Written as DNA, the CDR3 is TGTGCCAGCAGCCAAAACAGGCCCCCGCGAGAGACCCAGTACTTC. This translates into CASSQNRPPRETQYF.

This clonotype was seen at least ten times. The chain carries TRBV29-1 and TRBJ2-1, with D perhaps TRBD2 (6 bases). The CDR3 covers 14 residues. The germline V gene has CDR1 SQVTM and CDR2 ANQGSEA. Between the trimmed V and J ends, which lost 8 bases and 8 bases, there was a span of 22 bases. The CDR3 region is CSLKGSSGRDEQFF. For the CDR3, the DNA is TGCAGCCTCAAGGGTAGTAGCGGACGGGATGAGCAGTTCTTC.

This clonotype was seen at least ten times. This CDR3 is CASSLGGAPRQPQHF. CDR3 nucleotide sequence: TGTGCCAGCAGCTTAGGCGGGGCCCCGAGGCAGCCCCAGCATTTT. The V and J genes are TRBV7-2 and TRBJ1-5; D may be TRBD1 (5 bases). V was trimmed by 1 base and J by 7 bases, leaving 14 bases between them. Germline V CDR1 and CDR2: SGHTA, FQGNSA. CDR3 length equals 15 residues.

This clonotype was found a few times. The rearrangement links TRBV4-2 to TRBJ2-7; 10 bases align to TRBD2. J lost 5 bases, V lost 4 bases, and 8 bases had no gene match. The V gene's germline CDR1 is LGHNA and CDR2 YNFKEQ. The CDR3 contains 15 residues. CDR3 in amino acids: CASSLRAGGPDEQYF. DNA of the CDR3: TGTGCCAGCAGCCTACGAGCGGGGGGGCCGGACGAGCAGTACTTC.